The 8 T cell receptor beta chains given below trace back to one sample, sequenced in a study of shared clonotypes between healthy human individuals. The method was immunoSEQ multiplex PCR; TCRdb's version includes in-frame clones alone and lacks a portion of them. In the table there are over a million clones, more than 65% of which are singletons. The specimen sequenced was memory CD4+ T cells sorted from blood. As for subset: CD45RA-negative fraction. These receptors were collected from a man between 18 and 29 years old in good health.

J is TRBJ2-5 and V is TRBV18; 7 bases align to TRBD2. The CDR3 has 15 residues. Germline V CDR1 and CDR2: KGHSH, LQKENI. V trimming: 3 bases; J trimming: 1 base; junction bases outside the gene matches: 5. The CDR3, as DNA: TGTGCCAGCTCACCTTCCGGGGGGAGCCAAGAGACCCAGTACTTC. It encodes CASSPSGGSQETQYF.

V gene TRBV25-1 combines with J gene TRBJ2-5, with TRBD1 matching 7 bases. V lost 5 bases and J lost 0; bases outside the gene matches: 6. Germline CDR1 MGHDK, CDR2 SYGVNS. This CDR3 contains 15 residues. The CDR3 DNA is TGTGCCAGCAGTCTCGGGACAGAGTACCAAGAGACCCAGTACTTC. Translation: CASSLGTEYQETQYF.

This chain uses TRBV5-1 with TRBJ1-2; 9 bases line up with TRBD1. The CDR3 has 14 residues. The germline gives CDR1 SGHRS, CDR2 YFSETQ. Losses at the gene ends were 0 bases for V and 8 bases for J; bases not matched to a gene: 5. The DNA for the CDR3 is TGCGCCAGCAGCTTGGATACAGGGGGCAGGGGCTACACCTTC. Its protein product is CASSLDTGGRGYTF.

This clone has just a few counts. The rearrangement uses TRBV25-1 and TRBJ1-4; D not certain. CDR3 size: 17 residues. V was trimmed by 1 base and J by 1 base, leaving 13 bases between them. In germline, CDR1 is MGHDK, CDR2 SYGVNS. In DNA, the CDR3 is TGTGCCAGCAGTGAATTAGGGCCAGACCTAACTAATGAAAAACTGTTTTTT. Translating gives CASSELGPDLTNEKLFF.

The chain joins TRBV30 to TRBJ2-3; TRBD1 agrees at 9 bases. This CDR3 is 13 amino acids long. Germline CDR1 is GTSNPN and CDR2 is SVGIG (reference sequence). Losses at the gene ends were 4 bases for V and 1 base for J; bases not matched to a gene: 0. This CDR3 reads CAWNRGRTDTQYF. The CDR3 DNA reads as TGTGCCTGGAACAGGGGGCGCACAGATACGCAGTATTTT.

The CDR3 coding sequence is TGCAGTGTCGGATCCTACAATGAGCAGTTCTTC. It yields the protein CSVGSYNEQFF. The chain employs TRBV20-1 and TRBJ2-1; D gene ambiguous. Per the germline V gene, CDR1 is DFQATT and CDR2 is SNEGSKA (reference sequence). The CDR3 totals 11 residues. Trimming removed 7 bases from V and 1 base from J, with 5 bases in between.

Comment on this clone: Given a much more abundant clone one base away, this may be a read error. The V and J genes are TRBV7-3 and TRBJ1-1; D is undetermined. The germline V gene has CDR1 SGHTA and CDR2 FQGTGA. CDR3 length equals 13 residues. V dropped 4 bases and J dropped 0 bases, with 6 bases sitting between them. CDR3 loop: CASSWGMNTEAFF. DNA for the CDR3: TGTGCCAGCAGCTGGGGAATGAACACTGAAGCTTTCTTT.

The chain uses TRBV5-1 and TRBJ2-5; maybe TRBD1 (5 bases). CDR1 is SGHRS, CDR2 YFSETQ, per germline. CDR3 length: 13 amino acids. V was pared by 7 bases and J by 1 base, with 11 bases between. The CDR3 reads CASGIGVQETQYF. CDR3 nucleotides: TGCGCCAGCGGAATAGGGGTCCAAGAGACCCAGTACTTC. Full variable domain (remainder filled in from reference TRBV5-1 and TRBJ2-5): KAGVTQTPRYLIKTRGQQVTLSCSPISGHRSVSWYQQTPGQGLQFLFEYFSETQRNKGNFPGRFSGRQFSNSRSEMNVSTLELGDSALYLCASGIGVQETQYFGPGTRLLVL.